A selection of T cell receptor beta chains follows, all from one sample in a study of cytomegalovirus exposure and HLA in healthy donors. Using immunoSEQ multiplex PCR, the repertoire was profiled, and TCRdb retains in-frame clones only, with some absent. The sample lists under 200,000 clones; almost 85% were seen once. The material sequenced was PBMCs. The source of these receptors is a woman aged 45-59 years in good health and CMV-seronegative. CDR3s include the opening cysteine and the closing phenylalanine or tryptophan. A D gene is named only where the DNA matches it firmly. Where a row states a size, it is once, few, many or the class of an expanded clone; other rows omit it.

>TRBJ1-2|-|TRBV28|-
CASRPGGRWGYTF
TGTGCCAGCAGACCCGGGGGACGCTGGGGCTACACCTTC
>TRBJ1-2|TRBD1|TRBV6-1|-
CASSERDRGLSYGYTF
TGTGCCAGCAGTGAACGGGACAGGGGATTGTCCTATGGCTACACCTTC
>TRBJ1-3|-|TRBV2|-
CASSPPPGNTIYF
TGTGCCAGCAGTCCTCCCCCTGGAAACACCATATATTTT
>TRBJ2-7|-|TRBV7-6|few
CASSLDRQGSYEQYF
TGTGCCAGCAGCTTAGATCGGCAGGGCTCCTACGAGCAGTACTTC
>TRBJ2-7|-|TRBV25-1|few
CASSEAGLGEQYF
TGTGCCAGCAGTGAAGCCGGACTGGGCGAGCAGTACTTC
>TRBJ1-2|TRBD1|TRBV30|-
CAWKTGEVWGYTF
TGTGCCTGGAAGACAGGGGAGGTGTGGGGCTACACCTTC
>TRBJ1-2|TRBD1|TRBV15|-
CATSRITGTGSYTF
TGTGCCACCAGCAGGATCACCGGGACAGGGTCTTACACCTTC
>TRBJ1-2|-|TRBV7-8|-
CASSTYDWNYGYTF
TGTGCCAGCAGCACCTACGACTGGAACTATGGCTACACCTTC
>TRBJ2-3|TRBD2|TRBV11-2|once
CASSLAVLAVPDTQYF
TGTGCCAGCAGCTTAGCGGTACTAGCGGTGCCAGATACGCAGTATTTT
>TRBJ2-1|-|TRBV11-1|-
CASSLVNTRQFF
TGTGCCAGCAGCTTAGTGAATACGAGGCAGTTCTTC
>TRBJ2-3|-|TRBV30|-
CAWSGELADTQYF
TGTGCCTGGAGTGGCGAACTAGCAGATACGCAGTATTTT
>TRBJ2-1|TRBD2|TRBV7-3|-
CASSSFGGLSCNEQFF
TGTGCCAGCAGCTCATTCGGGGGGTTGTCCTGCAATGAGCAGTTCTTC
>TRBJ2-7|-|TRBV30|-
CAWNPTEGSYEQYF
TGTGCCTGGAATCCTACAGAGGGTTCCTACGAGCAGTACTTC
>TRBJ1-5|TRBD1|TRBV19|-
CASSTLQGSPQHF
TGTGCCAGTAGTACCCTACAGGGGTCGCCCCAGCATTTT
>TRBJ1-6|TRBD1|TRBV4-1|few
CASSQEPTGGGNSPLHF
TGCGCCAGCAGCCAAGAACCGACAGGGGGAGGTAATTCACCCCTCCACTTT
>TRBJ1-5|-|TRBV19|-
CASSLTRAWNQPQHF
TGTGCCAGTAGTTTGACACGAGCCTGGAATCAGCCCCAGCATTTT
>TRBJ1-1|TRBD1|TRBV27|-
CASSLGDRVECTEAFF
TGTGCCAGCAGTCTAGGGGACAGGGTGGAGTGCACTGAAGCTTTCTTT